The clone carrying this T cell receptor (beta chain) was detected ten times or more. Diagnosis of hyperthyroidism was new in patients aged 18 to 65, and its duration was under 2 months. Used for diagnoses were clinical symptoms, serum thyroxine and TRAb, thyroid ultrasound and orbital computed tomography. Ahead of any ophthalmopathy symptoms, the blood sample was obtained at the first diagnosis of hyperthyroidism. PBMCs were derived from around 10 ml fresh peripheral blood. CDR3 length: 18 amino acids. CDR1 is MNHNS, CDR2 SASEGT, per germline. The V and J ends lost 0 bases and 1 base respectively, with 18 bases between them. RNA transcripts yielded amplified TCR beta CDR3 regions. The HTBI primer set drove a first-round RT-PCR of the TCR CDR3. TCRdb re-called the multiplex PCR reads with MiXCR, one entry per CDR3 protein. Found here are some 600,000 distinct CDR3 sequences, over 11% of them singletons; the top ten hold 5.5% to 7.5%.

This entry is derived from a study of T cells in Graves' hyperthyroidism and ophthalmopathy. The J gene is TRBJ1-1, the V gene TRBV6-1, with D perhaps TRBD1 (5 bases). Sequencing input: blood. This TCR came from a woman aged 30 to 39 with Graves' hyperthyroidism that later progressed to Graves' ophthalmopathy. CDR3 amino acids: CASSEALWSVQGNTEAFF. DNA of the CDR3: TGTGCCAGCAGTGAAGCCCTCTGGTCCGTCCAGGGGAACACTGAAGCTTTCTTT.